The T cell receptor beta chain described here comes from a study of blood T cell repertoires in COVID-19. Study as a whole: Samples of COVID-19 (acute and convalescent) were obtained from the United States, Italy and Spain. PBMCs, B-cell-depleted T cells, or T cells were the source of the cDNA or gDNA that made up the material.

Per the original data handling: Estimated nucleated cell counts came from reference gene primer amplification. This table comes from immunoSEQ multiplex PCR, and its TCRdb copy is limited to in-frame clones, with some not included. D and trimming come from the DNA, and the V and J calls and clone size come from that table. In the table there are around 310,000 clones, around 87% of which are singletons. This TCR came from a woman aged 50 to 60 with active or convalescent COVID-19. The sequenced material came from peripheral blood.

CDR3 bases: TGTGCCAGCAGTTACTATTCCGTACAAGAGACCCAGTACTTC. Translation: CASSYYSVQETQYF. The rearrangement links TRBV6-2 or TRBV6-3 to TRBJ2-5, with no clear D. The V end was cut by 1 base, the J end by 2 bases, with 8 bases between. CDR3 size: 14 residues. The germline V gene encodes CDR1 MNHEY and CDR2 SVGEGT.